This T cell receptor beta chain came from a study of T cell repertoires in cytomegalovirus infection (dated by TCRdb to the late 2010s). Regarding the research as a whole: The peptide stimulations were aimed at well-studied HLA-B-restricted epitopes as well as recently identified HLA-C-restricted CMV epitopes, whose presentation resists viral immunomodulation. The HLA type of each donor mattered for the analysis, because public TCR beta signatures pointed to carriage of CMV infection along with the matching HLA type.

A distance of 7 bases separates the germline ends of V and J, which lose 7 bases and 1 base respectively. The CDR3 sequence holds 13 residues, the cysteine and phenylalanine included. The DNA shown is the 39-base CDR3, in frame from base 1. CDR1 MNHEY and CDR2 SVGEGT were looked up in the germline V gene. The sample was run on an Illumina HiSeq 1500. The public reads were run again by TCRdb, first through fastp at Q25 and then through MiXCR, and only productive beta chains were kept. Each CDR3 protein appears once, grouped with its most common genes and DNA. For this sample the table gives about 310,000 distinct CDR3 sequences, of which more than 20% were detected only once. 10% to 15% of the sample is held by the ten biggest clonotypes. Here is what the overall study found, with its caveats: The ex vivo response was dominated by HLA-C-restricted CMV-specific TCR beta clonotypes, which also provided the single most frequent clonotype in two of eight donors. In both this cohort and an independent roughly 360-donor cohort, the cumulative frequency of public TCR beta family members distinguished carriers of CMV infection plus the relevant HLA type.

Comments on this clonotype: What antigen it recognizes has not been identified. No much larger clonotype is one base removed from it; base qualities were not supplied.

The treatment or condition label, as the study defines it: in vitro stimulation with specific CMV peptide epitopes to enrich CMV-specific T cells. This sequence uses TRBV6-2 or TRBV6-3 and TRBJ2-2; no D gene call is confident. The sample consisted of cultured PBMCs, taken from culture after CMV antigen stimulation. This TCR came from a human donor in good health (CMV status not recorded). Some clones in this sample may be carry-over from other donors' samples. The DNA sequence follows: TGTGCCAGCAACCGGGTGAACACCGGGGAGCTGTTTTTT. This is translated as CASNRVNTGELFF.